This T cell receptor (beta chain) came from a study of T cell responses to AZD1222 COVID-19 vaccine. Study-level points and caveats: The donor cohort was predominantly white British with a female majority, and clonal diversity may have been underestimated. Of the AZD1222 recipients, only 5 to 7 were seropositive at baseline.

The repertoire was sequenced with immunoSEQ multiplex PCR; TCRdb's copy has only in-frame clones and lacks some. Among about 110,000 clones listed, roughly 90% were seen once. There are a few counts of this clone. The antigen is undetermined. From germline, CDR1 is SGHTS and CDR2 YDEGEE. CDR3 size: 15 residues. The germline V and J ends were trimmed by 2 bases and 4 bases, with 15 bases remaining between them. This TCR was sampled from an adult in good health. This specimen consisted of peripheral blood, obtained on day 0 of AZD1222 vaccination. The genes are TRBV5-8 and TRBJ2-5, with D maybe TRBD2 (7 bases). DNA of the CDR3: TGTGCCAGCAGCTTCTGGGGGGGCGGTGTAGAGACCCAGTACTTC. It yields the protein CASSFWGGGVETQYF.